This T cell receptor beta chain was captured by sequencing in a study of blood T cell repertoires in COVID-19. The CDR3 runs to 13 residues. V lost 3 bases and J 6 bases, leaving 10 bases between the germline ends. Germline CDR1 and CDR2: SGHRS and YFSETQ. Here immunoSEQ multiplex PCR was the method, and the copy in TCRdb shows in-frame clones only, minus some. Counted here are about 280,000 clones, over 75% occurring once; the ten biggest clones make up 4.5% to 6%. The chain couples TRBV5-1 to TRBJ2-1; D is perhaps TRBD2 (7 bases). Sequences were obtained from peripheral blood. The sequence came from a man aged 50-59 years with active or convalescent COVID-19. This chain's CDR3 is CASSWEGVNEQFF. DNA of the CDR3: TGCGCCAGCAGCTGGGAGGGGGTCAATGAGCAGTTCTTC.